This TCR beta chain was found in a study of breast tumors, draining lymph nodes, adjacent tissues. Germline V gene data show CDR1 as DFQATT and CDR2 as SNEGSKA (reference sequence). Trimming at V came to 3 bases and at J to 8 bases, leaving 6 bases not matched to a gene. The CDR3 extends over 13 amino acids. TCRdb re-analysed the multiplex PCR reads in MiXCR, keeping a single row per CDR3 protein. Among approximately 300,000 distinct CDR3 sequences, under 35% were seen once, and the ten largest hold over 0.95%. Breast cancer patients provided tissue from their axillary draining lymph nodes. Study results and limitations: Compared with lymph nodes, tumors were less diverse; compared with nontumor tissue, more. Data fit most tumor T cells coming from lymph node, expanding in tumor. Data only fit, rather than demonstrated, lymph node origin of most tumor T cells. Tumor and nontumor repertoires were significantly more similar in luminal-like than in basal-like breast cancer.

In regard to this clonotype: Its specificity is not known. A clone one base away is much larger, so this may be a read error.

The sequence derives from a female donor with breast cancer. Some clones in this sample may be carry-over from other donors' samples. Sequenced material: axillary lymph node tissue. This rearrangement joins TRBV20-1 to TRBJ2-3; the match to TRBD2 covers 9 bases. The CDR3 sequence: CSASFKAGGTQYF. In DNA form, the CDR3 reads TGCAGTGCTAGTTTCAAAGCGGGAGGTACGCAGTATTTT.